The sequence of this T cell receptor beta chain was determined in a study of cytomegalovirus exposure and HLA in healthy donors. Study details: The Caucasian-associated ancestry cluster contained roughly four fifths of the approximately 390 genotyped donors.

The length of the CDR3 is 16 residues. CDR1 and CDR2 (germline): MGHDK, SYGVNS. Trimming left V 4 bases short and J 4 bases short, with 19 bases between. It was with 60 Vbeta and 13 Jbeta primers that the PCR ran. TCRdb's table, derived via immunoSEQ multiplex PCR, lists solely in-frame clones and lacks some. This sample has about 250,000 clones, with around two thirds found just once. The TCR originated in a female donor in good health and CMV-seronegative. The specimen sequenced was PBMCs. The V call is TRBV25-1, the J call TRBJ1-1; maybe TRBD1 (6 bases). CDR3 amino acids: CASSARSGTRITEAFF. The CDR3 region has the DNA TGTGCCAGCAGTGCTCGTTCCGGGACAAGAATCACTGAAGCTTTCTTT.